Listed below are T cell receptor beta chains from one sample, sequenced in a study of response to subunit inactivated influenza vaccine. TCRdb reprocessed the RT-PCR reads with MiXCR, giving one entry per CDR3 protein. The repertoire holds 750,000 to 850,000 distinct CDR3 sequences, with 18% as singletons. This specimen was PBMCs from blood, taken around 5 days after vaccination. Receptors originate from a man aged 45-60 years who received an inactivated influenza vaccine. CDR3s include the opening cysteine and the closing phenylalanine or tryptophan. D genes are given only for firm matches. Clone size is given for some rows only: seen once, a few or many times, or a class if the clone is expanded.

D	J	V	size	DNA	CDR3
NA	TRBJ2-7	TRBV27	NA	TGTGCCAGCAGAAGAGGGGCTGACTCCTACGAGCAGTACTTC	CASRRGADSYEQYF
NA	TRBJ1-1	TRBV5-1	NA	TGCGCCAGCAGCTCCGCCCCAGGGACTGAAGCTTTCTTT	CASSSAPGTEAFF
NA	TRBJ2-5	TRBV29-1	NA	TGCAGCGTTGAGGACAGCAAAGAGACCCAGTACTTC	CSVEDSKETQYF
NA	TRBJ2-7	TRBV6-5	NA	TGTGCCAGCAGTTACTCTCTAGCGACTACCCGGGATTCCTCCTACGAGCAGTACTTC	CASSYSLATTRDSSYEQYF
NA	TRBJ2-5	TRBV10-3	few	TGTGCCATCAGTGAGTCGATGGCTAGCCAAGAGACCCAGTACTTC	CAISESMASQETQYF
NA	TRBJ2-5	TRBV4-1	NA	TGCGCCAGCAGCCAAGTTGACGTCGGCAGGGTTGGTGAGACCCAGTACTTC	CASSQVDVGRVGETQYF
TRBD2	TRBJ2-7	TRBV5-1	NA	TGCGCCAGCAGCATGGGGCCTAGCGGGGGGGCCTACGAGCAGTACTTC	CASSMGPSGGAYEQYF
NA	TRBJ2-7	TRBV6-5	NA	TGTGCCAGCAGTTTCGCGGACAGATCCGACGAGCAGTACTTC	CASSFADRSDEQYF
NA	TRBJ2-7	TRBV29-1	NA	TGCAGCGTTGAAGGCCGGAGCAGACAGGTTATCTCCTACGAGCAGTACTTC	CSVEGRSRQVISYEQYF
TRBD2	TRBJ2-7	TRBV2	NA	TGTGCCAGTCAGCGGGAACGAACCTCCTACGAGCAGTACTTC	CASQRERTSYEQYF
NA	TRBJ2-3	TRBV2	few	TGTGCCAGCAGTGAGTTTGTACCGCCTACGCAGTATTTT	CASSEFVPPTQYF
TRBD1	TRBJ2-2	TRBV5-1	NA	TGCGCCAGCAGCGGCGGACAGGGGGCCTCAACCGGGGAGCTGTTTTTT	CASSGGQGASTGELFF
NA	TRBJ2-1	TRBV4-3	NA	TGCGCCAGCAGCCAAGGACAGGTCTTATACAATGAGCAGTTCTTC	CASSQGQVLYNEQFF
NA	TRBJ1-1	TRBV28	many	TGTGCCAGCAGTTTACCTTCGGAACCGAACACTGAAGCTTTCTTT	CASSLPSEPNTEAFF
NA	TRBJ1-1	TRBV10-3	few	TGTGCCATCAGTGACCGGGGCGTAGGAACTGAAGCTTTCTTT	CAISDRGVGTEAFF
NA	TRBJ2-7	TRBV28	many	TGTGCCAGCAGTTCTGCCCGCCTCACGGAGGGCGAGCAGTACTTC	CASSSARLTEGEQYF
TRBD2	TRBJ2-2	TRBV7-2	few	TGTGCCAGCAGCTTATTGGCGGGGGGGCTTCCCGGGGAGCTGTTTTTT	CASSLLAGGLPGELFF
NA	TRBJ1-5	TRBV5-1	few	TGCGCCAGCCGAGCCGGAGGATCGGGCAATCAGCCCCAGCATTTT	CASRAGGSGNQPQHF
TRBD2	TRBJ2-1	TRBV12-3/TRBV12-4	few	TGTGCCAGCAGCGGACTAGCGGGAGATGAGCAGTTCTTC	CASSGLAGDEQFF
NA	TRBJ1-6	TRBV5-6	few	TGTGCCAGCAGTTATTCCGGCCGCAGGGGAGGATCACCCCTCCACTTT	CASSYSGRRGGSPLHF
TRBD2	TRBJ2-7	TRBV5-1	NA	TGCGCCAGCAGCTTGGCCGGTAGCGGGAGGGCCCACGAGCAGTACTTC	CASSLAGSGRAHEQYF
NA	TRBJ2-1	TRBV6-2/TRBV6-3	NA	TGTGCCAGCAATATCGGTTACAATGAGCAGTTCTTC	CASNIGYNEQFF
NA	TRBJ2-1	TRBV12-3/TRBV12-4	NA	TGTGCCAGCAGTTTAGTTAGTCAGGGGCTGGTCTTC	CASSLVSQGLVF
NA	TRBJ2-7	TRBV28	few	TGTGCCAGCAGTACGTCCGGGACGGGCTACGAGCAGTACTTC	CASSTSGTGYEQYF
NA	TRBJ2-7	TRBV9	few	TGTGCCAGCAGCGTATCCGGAGGTGGCATCTACGAGCAGTACTTC	CASSVSGGGIYEQYF
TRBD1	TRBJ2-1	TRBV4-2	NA	TGTGCCAGCAGCCAGAGAAGGACAGGGAGCTCCTACAATGAGCAGTTCTTC	CASSQRRTGSSYNEQFF
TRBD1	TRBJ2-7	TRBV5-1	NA	TGCGCCAGTGGGACAGGGACGGCGCAGTACTTC	CASGTGTAQYF
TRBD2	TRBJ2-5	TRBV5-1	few	TGCGCCAGAGGACCCTGGACTAGCGCCGAGACCCAGTACTTC	CARGPWTSAETQYF
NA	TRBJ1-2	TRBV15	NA	TGTGCCACCAGCAGAGAGGAGGGTTACTATGGCTACACCTTC	CATSREEGYYGYTF
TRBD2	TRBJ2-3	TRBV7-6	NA	TGTGCCAGCAGCTTAGTGGGCGGGGGAACCACAGATACGCAGTATTTT	CASSLVGGGTTDTQYF
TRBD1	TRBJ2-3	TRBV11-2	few	TGTGCCAGCAGCTTAGGACAGGGGACAACCTGGGCGGTCTCGAGCACAGATACGCAGTATTTT	CASSLGQGTTWAVSSTDTQYF
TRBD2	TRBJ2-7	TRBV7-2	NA	TGTGCCAGCAGTCTGGGGGGGAGAGGCTACTACGAGCAGTACTTC	CASSLGGRGYYEQYF
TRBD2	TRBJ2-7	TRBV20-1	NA	TGCAGTGCCGACTCAAATGCAGCGGGAGGTGACGAGCAGTACTTC	CSADSNAAGGDEQYF
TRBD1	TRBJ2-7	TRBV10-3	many	TGTGCCATCAGCCGACAGGGGTCCGTCGAGCAGTACTTC	CAISRQGSVEQYF
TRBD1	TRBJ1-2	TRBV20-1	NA	TGCAGTGCTTTTCCCAGACAGGGGGGGTATGGCTACACCTTC	CSAFPRQGGYGYTF
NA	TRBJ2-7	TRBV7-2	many	TGTGCCAGCATGGGGTCACGAACCTCCTACGAGCAGTACTTC	CASMGSRTSYEQYF
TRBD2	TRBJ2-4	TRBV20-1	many	TGCAGTGCTAGAGGTCCCGCGGGGGACATTCAGTACTTC	CSARGPAGDIQYF
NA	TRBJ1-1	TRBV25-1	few	TGTGCCAGCAAAGTGGGGATGAACACTGAAGCTTTCTTT	CASKVGMNTEAFF
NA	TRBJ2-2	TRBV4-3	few	TGCGCCAGCAGCCGACAGAACGCGAACACCGGGGAGCTGTTTTTT	CASSRQNANTGELFF
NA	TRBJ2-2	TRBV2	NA	TGTGCCAGCAGTGAAAGGGGCGGCGGGGTAGCCGGGGAGCTGTTTTTT	CASSERGGGVAGELFF
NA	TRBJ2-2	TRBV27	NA	TGTGCCAGCAGTTTATGGTTGGGGACCGGGGAGCTGTTTTTT	CASSLWLGTGELFF
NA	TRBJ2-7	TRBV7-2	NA	TGTGCCAGCAGCCCCAGGGGCGGACAGTCCTCCTACGAGCAGTACTTC	CASSPRGGQSSYEQYF
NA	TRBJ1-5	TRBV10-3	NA	TGTGCCATCAGTGGTGGGGCCTCGGGGCAGCCCCAGCATTTT	CAISGGASGQPQHF
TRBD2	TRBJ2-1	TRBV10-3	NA	TGTGCCATCAGTAGCGGGAGGGCCACTGAGCAGTTCTTC	CAISSGRATEQFF
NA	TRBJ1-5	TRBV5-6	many	TGTGCCAGCAGCTTGGATTACAGGGACAGCAATCAGCCCCAGCATTTT	CASSLDYRDSNQPQHF
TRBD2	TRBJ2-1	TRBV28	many	TGTGCCAGCAGTTTCGCGCTAGCGGGATCCTACAATGAGCAGTTCTTC	CASSFALAGSYNEQFF
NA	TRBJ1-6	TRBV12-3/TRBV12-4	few	TGTGCCAGCAGTTTACAGGGTTTTAATTCACCCCTCCACTTT	CASSLQGFNSPLHF